These 11 T cell receptor beta chains share one sample of origin, sequenced in a study of a mutant IDH1 vaccine in newly diagnosed glioma. This table comes from immunoSEQ multiplex PCR, and its TCRdb copy is limited to in-frame clones, with some not included. The sample contains around 92,000 clones, 83% of which appear only once. Time point in this sample: baseline, week 1 (first vaccination visit). As to treatment: pre-vaccination baseline after standard-of-care therapy. The specimen comprised PBMCs, sampled from a glioma patient treated with radiotherapy, temozolomide or both. These receptors originate from a woman aged 50 to 60 with glioma.

The chain combines TRBV7-8 with TRBJ1-2; 9 nucleotides match TRBD1. Trimming at V came to 0 bases and at J to 6 bases, leaving 2 bases not matched to a gene. The CDR3 totals 14 residues. Germline CDR1 is SGHVS and CDR2 is FQNEAQ. DNA of the CDR3: TGTGCCAGCAGCTTAGCAGACAGGGGGAATGGCTACACCTTC. Amino acids: CASSLADRGNGYTF.

This sequence joins TRBV5-8 and TRBJ1-1; weak D call: TRBD1 (6 bases). Germline lookup yields CDR1 SGHTS and CDR2 YDEGEE. Trimming stripped 3 bases from V and 4 bases from J, with 13 bases between. This CDR3 is 14 amino acids long. The CDR3 DNA follows: TGTGCCAGCAGCTCCGGACAGAAAAGCACTGAAGCTTTCTTT. Protein sequence: CASSSGQKSTEAFF. The entire variable domain, with the rest obtained from reference TRBV5-8 and TRBJ1-1, is as follows: EAGVTQSPTHLIKTRGQQATLRCSPISGHTSVYWYQQALGLGLQFLLWYDEGEERNRGNFPPRFSGRQFPNYSSELNVNALELEDSALYLCASSSGQKSTEAFFGQGTRLTVV.

The rearrangement uses TRBV6-9 and TRBJ1-2; D call uncertain. The CDR3 runs 10 residues. Germline lookup yields CDR1 MNHGY and CDR2 SVAAGI. The germline V and J ends were trimmed by 6 bases and 8 bases, with 7 bases remaining between them. CDR3 protein: CASRPEGYTF. The CDR3 nucleotides are TGTGCCAGCAGGCCGGAGGGCTACACCTTC.

This CDR3 is CASSGGSGRNSPLHF. The CDR3 DNA sequence: TGTGCCAGCAGTGGGGGCAGTGGCCGAAATTCACCCCTCCACTTT. The chain is built from TRBV28 and TRBJ1-6; the D gene is possibly TRBD1 (6 bases). V lost 5 bases and J 7 bases, leaving 15 bases between the germline ends. The CDR3 has 15 amino acids. Germline lookup yields CDR1 MDHEN and CDR2 SYDVKM.

The chain uses TRBV15 and TRBJ2-2; D not resolved. From germline, CDR1 is LNHNV and CDR2 YYDKDF (reference sequence). This CDR3 is built from 14 residues. V was clipped by 2 bases and J by 5 bases, with 9 bases between them. For the CDR3, the DNA is TGTGCCACCAGCAGAAACATTCCAACCGGGGAGCTGTTTTTT. Translation: CATSRNIPTGELFF.

This rearrangement joins TRBV6-5 to TRBJ2-5; 7 bases fit TRBD1. The CDR3 covers 12 residues. Germline V gene lookup returns CDR1 MNHEY and CDR2 SVGAGI. The V and J ends lost 6 bases and 3 bases, in that order; junction bases with no gene match: 1. CDR3 residues: CASRDRKETQYF. The CDR3 DNA sequence: TGTGCCAGCAGGGACAGGAAAGAGACCCAGTACTTC.

V gene TRBV19 combines with J gene TRBJ2-7; 7 nucleotides agree with TRBD1. The CDR3 covers 14 residues. Germline CDR1 and CDR2: LNHDA and SQIVND (reference sequence). V trimming: 5 bases; J trimming: 0 bases; junction bases outside the gene matches: 4. The CDR3 protein is CASSSRTGSYEQYF. The CDR3, as DNA: TGTGCCAGTAGTTCCCGGACAGGCTCCTACGAGCAGTACTTC.

This rearrangement joins TRBV30 to TRBJ2-5; TRBD2 agrees at 11 bases. Trimming at V came to 2 bases and at J to 5 bases, leaving 4 bases not matched to a gene. Looked up from germline, CDR1 is GTSNPN and CDR2 is SVGIG (reference sequence). The CDR3 spans 14 residues. CDR3 residues: CAWSPGLAVETQYF. CDR3 nucleotide sequence: TGTGCCTGGAGTCCGGGACTAGCGGTTGAGACCCAGTACTTC.

The V gene is TRBV13, the J gene TRBJ2-4; no clear D gene. The CDR3 is 14 residues long. Trimming left V 5 bases short and J 0 bases short, with 8 bases between. Germline CDR1 PRHDT, CDR2 FYEKMQ (reference sequence). As DNA, the CDR3 is TGTGCCAGCAGCCCGTTAATAGCCAAAAACATTCAGTACTTC. Translation gives CASSPLIAKNIQYF.

V is TRBV2 and J is TRBJ2-1, with 7 positions matching TRBD2. This CDR3 region has 15 residues. With V trimmed by 3 bases and J by 0 bases, 2 bases remained unmatched. Germline-derived CDR1 and CDR2 are SNHLY and FYNNEI. The chain's CDR3 is CASSDGGTSYNEQFF. The CDR3 nucleotides are TGTGCCAGCAGTGACGGGGGGACCTCCTACAATGAGCAGTTCTTC.

This chain uses TRBV5-4 with TRBJ1-1, with TRBD1 matching 7 bases. The CDR3 totals 14 residues. V lost 3 bases, J lost 2 bases, and 4 bases stayed unmatched. CDR1 is SGHNT, CDR2 YYREEE, per germline (reference sequence). The DNA of the CDR3 is TGTGCCAGCAGCTCCGACAGGGCTAACACTGAAGCTTTCTTT. This gives the protein CASSSDRANTEAFF.